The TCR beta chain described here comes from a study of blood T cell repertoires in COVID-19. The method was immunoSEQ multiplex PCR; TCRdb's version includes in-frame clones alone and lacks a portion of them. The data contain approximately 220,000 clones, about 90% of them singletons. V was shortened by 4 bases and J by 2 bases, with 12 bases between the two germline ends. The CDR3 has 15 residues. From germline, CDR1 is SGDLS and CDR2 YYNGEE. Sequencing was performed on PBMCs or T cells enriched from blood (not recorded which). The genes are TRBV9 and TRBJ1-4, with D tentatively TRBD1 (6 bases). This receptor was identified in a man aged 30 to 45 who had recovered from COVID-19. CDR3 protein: CASSPLGATNEKLFF. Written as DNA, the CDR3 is TGTGCCAGCAGCCCCCTGGGGGCTACTAATGAAAAACTGTTTTTT.